This TCR beta chain was sequenced for a study of Tregs in tolerant kidney transplant recipients. Findings and limits, study-wide: No direct test of biological reproducibility was done here. Expanding Tregs on activated donor B cells appeared to best identify donor-specific TCRbeta clones.

Remarks on this clone: Its antigen remains unidentified.

Profiled with immunoSEQ multiplex PCR; TCRdb holds only in-frame clones, not every one. The table records about 59,000 clones, around 88% of them present only once. The clonotype originates from a human donor in good health. Sequenced material: CD4+ T cells from blood.

CDR3 DNA sequence: TGCAGCGTTGAAGTGACGCAGACCGGGGAGCTGTTTTTT. It translates to CSVEVTQTGELFF. The chain couples TRBV29-1 to TRBJ2-2; D gene ambiguous. In germline, CDR1 is SQVTM, CDR2 ANQGSEA. The V and J ends lost 1 base and 5 bases respectively, with 8 bases between them. The CDR3 length is 13 residues.